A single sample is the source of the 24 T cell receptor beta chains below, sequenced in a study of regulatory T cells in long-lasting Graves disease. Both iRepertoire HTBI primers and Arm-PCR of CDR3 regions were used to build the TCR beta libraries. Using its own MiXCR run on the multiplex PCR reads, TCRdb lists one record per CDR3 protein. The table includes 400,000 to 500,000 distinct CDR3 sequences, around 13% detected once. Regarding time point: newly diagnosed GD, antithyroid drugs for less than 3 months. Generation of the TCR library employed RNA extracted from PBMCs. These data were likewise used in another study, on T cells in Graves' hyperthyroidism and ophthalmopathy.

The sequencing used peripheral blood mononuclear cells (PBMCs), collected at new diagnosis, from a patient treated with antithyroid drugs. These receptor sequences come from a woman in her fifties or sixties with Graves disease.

This CDR3 is CASSVVEGTGELFF. In DNA form, the CDR3 reads TGTGCCAGCAGCGTAGTTGAGGGAACCGGGGAGCTGTTTTTT. The rearrangement joins TRBV9 to TRBJ2-2; a possible D gene is TRBD2 (5 bases). The CDR3 loop spans 14 amino acids. Germline values: CDR1 SGDLS, CDR2 YYNGEE. Trimming removed 0 bases from V and 5 bases from J, with 8 bases in between.

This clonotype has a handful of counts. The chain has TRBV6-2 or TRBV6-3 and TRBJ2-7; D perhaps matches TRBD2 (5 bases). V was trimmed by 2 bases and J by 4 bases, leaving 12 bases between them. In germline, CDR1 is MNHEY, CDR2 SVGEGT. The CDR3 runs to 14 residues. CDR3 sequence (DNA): TGTGCCAGCAGTTACGGGCTAGCTGGGTACGAGCAGTACTTC. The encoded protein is CASSYGLAGYEQYF.

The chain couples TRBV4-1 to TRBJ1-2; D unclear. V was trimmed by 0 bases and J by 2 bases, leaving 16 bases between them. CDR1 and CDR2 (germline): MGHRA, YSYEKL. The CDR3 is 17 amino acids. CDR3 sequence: CASSQDTQEQKNYGYTF. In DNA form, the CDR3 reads TGCGCCAGCAGCCAAGACACTCAAGAGCAGAAAAACTATGGCTACACCTTC.

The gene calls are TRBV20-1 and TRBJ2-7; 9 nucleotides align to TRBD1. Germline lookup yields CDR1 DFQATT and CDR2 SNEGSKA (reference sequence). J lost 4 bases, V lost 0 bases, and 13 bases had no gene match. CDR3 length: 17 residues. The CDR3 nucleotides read TGCAGTGCTAGAGATAGCGCGGGACAGGGTTCGGGGTACGAGCAGTACTTC. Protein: CSARDSAGQGSGYEQYF.

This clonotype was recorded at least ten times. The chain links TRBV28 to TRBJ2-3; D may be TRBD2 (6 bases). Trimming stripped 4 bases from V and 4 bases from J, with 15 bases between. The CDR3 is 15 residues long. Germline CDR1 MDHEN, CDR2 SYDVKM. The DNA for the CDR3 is TGTGCCAGCAGTTCCCCGGGGGTAGAGGCAGATACGCAGTATTTT. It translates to CASSSPGVEADTQYF.

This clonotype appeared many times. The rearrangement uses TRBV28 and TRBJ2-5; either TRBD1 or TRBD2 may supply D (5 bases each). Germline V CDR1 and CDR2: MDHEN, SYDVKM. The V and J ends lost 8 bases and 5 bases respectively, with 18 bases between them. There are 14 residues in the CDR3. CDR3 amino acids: CASQKPSWGETQYF. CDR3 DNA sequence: TGTGCCAGCCAAAAGCCCTCCTGGGGGGAGACCCAGTACTTC. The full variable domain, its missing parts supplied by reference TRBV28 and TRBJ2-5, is DVKVTQSSRYLVKRTGEKVFLECVQDMDHENMFWYRQDPGLGLRLIYFSYDVKMKEKGDIPEGYSVSREKKERFSLILESASTNQTSMYLCASQKPSWGETQYFGPGTRLLVL.

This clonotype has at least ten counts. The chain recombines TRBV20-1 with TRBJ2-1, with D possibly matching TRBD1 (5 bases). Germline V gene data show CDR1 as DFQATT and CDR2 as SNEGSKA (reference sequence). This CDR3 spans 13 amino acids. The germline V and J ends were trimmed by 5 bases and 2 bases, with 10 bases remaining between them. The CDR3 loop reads CSAPPTAYNEQFF. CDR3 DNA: TGCAGTGCTCCCCCGACAGCCTACAATGAGCAGTTCTTC.

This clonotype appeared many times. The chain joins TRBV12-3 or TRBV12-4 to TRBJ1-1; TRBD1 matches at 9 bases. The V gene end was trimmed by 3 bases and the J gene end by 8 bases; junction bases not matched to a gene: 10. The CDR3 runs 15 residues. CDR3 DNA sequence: TGTGCCAGCAGTTTGGGTTGGGACAGGGACGACGAAGCTTTCTTT. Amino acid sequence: CASSLGWDRDDEAFF.

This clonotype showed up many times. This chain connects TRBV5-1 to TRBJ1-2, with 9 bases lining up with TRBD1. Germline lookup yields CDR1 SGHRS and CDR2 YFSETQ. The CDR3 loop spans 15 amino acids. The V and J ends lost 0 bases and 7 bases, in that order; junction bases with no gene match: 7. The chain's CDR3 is CASSLGTGASGGYTF. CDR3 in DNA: TGCGCCAGCAGCTTGGGGACAGGGGCGTCGGGTGGCTACACCTTC.

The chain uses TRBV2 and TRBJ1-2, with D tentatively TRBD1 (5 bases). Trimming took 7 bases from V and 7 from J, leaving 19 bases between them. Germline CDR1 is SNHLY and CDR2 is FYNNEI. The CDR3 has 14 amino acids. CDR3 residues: CASMQQDPIFGYTF. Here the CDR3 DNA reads TGTGCCAGCATGCAACAGGACCCTATTTTTGGCTACACCTTC.

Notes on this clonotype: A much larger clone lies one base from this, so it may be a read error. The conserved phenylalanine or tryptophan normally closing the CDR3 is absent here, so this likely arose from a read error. The CDR3 loop is CASSRTGTGDEKLFS. The CDR3 DNA sequence: TGTGCCAGCTCACGGACCGGGACGGGCGATGAAAAACTGTTTTCT. The chain links TRBV18 to TRBJ1-4; a possible D gene is TRBD1 (5 bases). From germline, CDR1 is KGHSH and CDR2 LQKENI. The V end lost 4 bases, the J end lost 6 bases, and 15 bases lay between the germline ends. The CDR3 is made up of 15 amino acids.

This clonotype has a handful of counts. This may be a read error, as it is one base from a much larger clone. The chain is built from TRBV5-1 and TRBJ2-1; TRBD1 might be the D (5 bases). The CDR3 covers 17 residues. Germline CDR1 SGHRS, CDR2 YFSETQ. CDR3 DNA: TGCGTCAGCAGCTTAATTCCAGGGCTAGGCTCCTACAATGAGCAGTTCTTC. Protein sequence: CVSSLIPGLGSYNEQFF.

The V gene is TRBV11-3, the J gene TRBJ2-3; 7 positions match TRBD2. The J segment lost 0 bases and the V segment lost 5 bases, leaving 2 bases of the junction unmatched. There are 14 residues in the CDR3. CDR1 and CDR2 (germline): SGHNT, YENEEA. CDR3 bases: TGTGCCAGCAGCCAGCGGGGAAGCACAGATACGCAGTATTTT. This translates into CASSQRGSTDTQYF.

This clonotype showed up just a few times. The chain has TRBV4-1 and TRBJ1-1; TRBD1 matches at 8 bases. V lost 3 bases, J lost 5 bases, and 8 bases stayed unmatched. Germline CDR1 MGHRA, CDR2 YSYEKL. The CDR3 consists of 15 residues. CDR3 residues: CASSQRRTGRTEAFF. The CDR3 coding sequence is TGCGCCAGCAGCCAGAGGAGGACAGGGCGTACTGAAGCTTTCTTT.

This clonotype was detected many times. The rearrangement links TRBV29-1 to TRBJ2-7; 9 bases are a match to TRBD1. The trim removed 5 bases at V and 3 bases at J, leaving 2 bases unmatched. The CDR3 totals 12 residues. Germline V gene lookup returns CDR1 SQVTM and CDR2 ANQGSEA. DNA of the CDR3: TGCAGCGTTACAGGGGGCGTCTACGAGCAGTACTTC. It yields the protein CSVTGGVYEQYF.

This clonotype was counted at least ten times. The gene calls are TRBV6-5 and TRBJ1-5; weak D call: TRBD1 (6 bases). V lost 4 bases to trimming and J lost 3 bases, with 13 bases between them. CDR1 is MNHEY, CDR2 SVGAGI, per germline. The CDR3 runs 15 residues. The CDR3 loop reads CASSFKQGTNQPQHF. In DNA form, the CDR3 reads TGTGCCAGCAGTTTCAAACAGGGTACCAATCAGCCCCAGCATTTT.

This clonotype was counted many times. The chain's CDR3 is CSAATSGAGELFF. The CDR3 DNA is TGCAGCGCAGCGACTAGCGGGGCCGGGGAGCTGTTTTTT. The gene calls are TRBV29-1 and TRBJ2-2, with 11 bases that match TRBD2. Germline V gives CDR1 SQVTM, CDR2 ANQGSEA. J gave up 6 bases and V 7 bases, and 4 bases lay outside the gene matches. The CDR3 has 13 amino acids.

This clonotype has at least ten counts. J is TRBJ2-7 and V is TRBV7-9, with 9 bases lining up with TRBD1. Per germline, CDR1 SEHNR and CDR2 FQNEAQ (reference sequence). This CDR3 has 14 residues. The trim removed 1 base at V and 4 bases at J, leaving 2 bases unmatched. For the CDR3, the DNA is TGTGCCAGCAGCTTAGTGGGACAGGGATACGAGCAGTACTTC. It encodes CASSLVGQGYEQYF.

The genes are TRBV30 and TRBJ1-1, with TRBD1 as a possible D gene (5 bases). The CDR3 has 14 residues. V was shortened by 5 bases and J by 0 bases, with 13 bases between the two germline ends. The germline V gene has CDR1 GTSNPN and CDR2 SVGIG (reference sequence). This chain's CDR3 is CAWSSMTVNTEAFF. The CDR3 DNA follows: TGTGCCTGGTCCTCGATGACAGTGAACACTGAAGCTTTCTTT.

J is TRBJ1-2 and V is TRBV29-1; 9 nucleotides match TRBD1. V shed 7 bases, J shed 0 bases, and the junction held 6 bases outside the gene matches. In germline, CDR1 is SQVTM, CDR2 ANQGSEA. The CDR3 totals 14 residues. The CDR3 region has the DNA TGCAGCGGCGTAACAGGGGGCACTAACTATGGCTACACCTTC. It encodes CSGVTGGTNYGYTF.

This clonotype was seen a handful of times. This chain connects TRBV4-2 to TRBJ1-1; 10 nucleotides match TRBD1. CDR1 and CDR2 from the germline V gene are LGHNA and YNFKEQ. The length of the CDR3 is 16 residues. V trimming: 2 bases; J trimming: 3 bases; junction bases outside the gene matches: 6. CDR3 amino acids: CASSQTDRGWDTEAFF. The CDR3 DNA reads TGTGCCAGCAGCCAAACGGACAGGGGGTGGGACACTGAAGCTTTCTTT.

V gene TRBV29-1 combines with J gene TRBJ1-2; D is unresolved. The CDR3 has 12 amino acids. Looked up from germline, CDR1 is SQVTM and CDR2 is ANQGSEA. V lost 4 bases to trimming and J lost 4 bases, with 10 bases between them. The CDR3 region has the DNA TGCAGCGTTGGGGCAGGTGTCTATGGCTACACCTTC. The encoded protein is CSVGAGVYGYTF.

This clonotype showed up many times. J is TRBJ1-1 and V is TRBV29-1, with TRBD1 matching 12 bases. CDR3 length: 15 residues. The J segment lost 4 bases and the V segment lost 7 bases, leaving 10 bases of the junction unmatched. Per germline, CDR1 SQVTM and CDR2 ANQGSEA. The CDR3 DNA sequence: TGCAGCGCCGCCGGGACAGGGGGCCCTGTCACTGAAGCTTTCTTT. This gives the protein CSAAGTGGPVTEAFF.

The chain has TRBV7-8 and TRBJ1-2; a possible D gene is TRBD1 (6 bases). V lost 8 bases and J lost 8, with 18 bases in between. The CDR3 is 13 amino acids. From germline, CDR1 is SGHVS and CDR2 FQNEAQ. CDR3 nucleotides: TGTGCCAGCTACAGTACGGGGGCGCGAGGCTACACCTTC. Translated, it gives CASYSTGARGYTF. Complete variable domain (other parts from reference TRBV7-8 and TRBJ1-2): GAGVSQSPRYKVAKRGQDVALRCDPISGHVSLFWYQQALGQGPEFLTYFQNEAQLDKSGLPSDRFFAERPEGSVSTLKIQRTQQEDSAVYLCASYSTGARGYTFGSGTRLTVV.